The 3 T cell receptor beta chains listed next were all sequenced from one sample in a study of molecular identifiers for immune sequencing clone quantification. Using its own MiXCR run on the PCR reads, TCRdb lists one record per CDR3 protein. The sample comprises more than 85,000 distinct CDR3 sequences, 30% to 35% of which are singletons, and roughly 9.7% rests with the top ten. The specimen was naive CD8+ T cells from blood, with Jurkat cell RNA spiked in. Stated subset: FACS-sorted CD8+CD4-CCR7+CD45RA+ naive T cells. These receptors all stem from a human donor in good health. Some libraries in this study had Jurkat cell RNA spiked in.

This chain connects TRBV2 to TRBJ2-7, with D unclear. The V gene lost 3 bases and the J gene lost 0 bases, with 3 bases spanning the gap. The germline V gene encodes CDR1 SNHLY and CDR2 FYNNEI. This CDR3 is 12 amino acids long. The CDR3 loop reads CASSDASYEQYF. The CDR3, as DNA: TGTGCCAGCAGTGATGCCTCCTACGAGCAGTACTTC.

This clonotype was counted many times. The chain couples TRBV13 to TRBJ2-5; unclear D gene. There are 11 residues in the CDR3. Trimming removed 1 base from V and 5 bases from J, with 2 bases in between. CDR1 and CDR2 from the germline V gene are PRHDT and FYEKMQ (reference sequence). The CDR3 DNA is TGTGCCAGCAGCTTAGACGAGACCCAGTACTTC. Its translation: CASSLDETQYF.

This clonotype was seen many times. The chain employs TRBV14 and TRBJ2-3; 10 nucleotides agree with TRBD2. Germline V lookup: CDR1 SGHDN, CDR2 FVKESK. V lost 0 bases, J lost 3 bases, and 6 bases stayed unmatched. The CDR3 runs 17 residues. The DNA of the CDR3 is TGTGCCAGCAGCCAAGATGAACTAGCGGGAAATACAGATACGCAGTATTTT. The encoded protein is CASSQDELAGNTDTQYF.